This T cell receptor (beta chain) is drawn from a study of T-cell memory formation after mild COVID-19. Germline CDR1 SEHNR, CDR2 FQNEAQ (reference sequence). Deletions cut 10 bases from V and 0 bases from J, with 3 bases between. The CDR3 has 10 residues. One entry per CDR3 protein results from TCRdb running MiXCR on the 5' RACE reads. The sample contains over 350,000 distinct CDR3 sequences, roughly 24% of which appear only once. The V gene is TRBV7-9, the J gene TRBJ2-5; unclear D gene. This clonotype was sampled from an adult woman who had mild COVID-19 (a few samples of this study predate the infection). Cell type and time point are not known. Material for sequencing was PBMCs or a T cell subset sorted from them (not recorded which). CDR3 amino acids: CATYQETQYF. In DNA, the CDR3 is TGTGCCACCTACCAAGAGACCCAGTACTTC.